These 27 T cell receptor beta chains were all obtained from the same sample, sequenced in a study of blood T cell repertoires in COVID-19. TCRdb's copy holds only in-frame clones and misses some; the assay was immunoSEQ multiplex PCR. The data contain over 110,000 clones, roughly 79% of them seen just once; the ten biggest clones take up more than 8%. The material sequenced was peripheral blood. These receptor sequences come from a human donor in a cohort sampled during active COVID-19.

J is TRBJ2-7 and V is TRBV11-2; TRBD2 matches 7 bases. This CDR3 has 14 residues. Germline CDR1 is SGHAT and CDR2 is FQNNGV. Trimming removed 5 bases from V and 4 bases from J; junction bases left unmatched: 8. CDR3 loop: CASSPLGREYEQYF. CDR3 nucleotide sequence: TGTGCCAGCAGCCCTCTCGGGCGGGAGTACGAGCAGTACTTC.

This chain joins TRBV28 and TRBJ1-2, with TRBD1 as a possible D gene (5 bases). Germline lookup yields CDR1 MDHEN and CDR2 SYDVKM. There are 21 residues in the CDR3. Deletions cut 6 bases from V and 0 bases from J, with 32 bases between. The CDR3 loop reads CASSIAGRDPRDRATNYGYTF. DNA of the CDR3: TGTGCCAGCAGCATCGCGGGACGGGACCCCAGGGATAGGGCCACTAACTATGGCTACACCTTC.

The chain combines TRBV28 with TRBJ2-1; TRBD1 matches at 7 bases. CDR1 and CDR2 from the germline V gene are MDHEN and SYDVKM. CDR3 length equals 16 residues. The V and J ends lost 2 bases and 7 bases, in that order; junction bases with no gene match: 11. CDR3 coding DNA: TGTGCCAGCAGTTTACCCACAGGGGTGAAGAGGAATGAGCAGTTCTTC. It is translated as CASSLPTGVKRNEQFF.

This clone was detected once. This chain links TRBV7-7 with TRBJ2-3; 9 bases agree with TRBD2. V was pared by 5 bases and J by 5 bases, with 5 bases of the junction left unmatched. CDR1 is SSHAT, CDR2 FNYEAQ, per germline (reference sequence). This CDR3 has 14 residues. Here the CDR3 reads CASSHSGSQDTQYF. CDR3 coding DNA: TGTGCCAGCAGCCATAGCGGGAGTCAAGATACGCAGTATTTT.

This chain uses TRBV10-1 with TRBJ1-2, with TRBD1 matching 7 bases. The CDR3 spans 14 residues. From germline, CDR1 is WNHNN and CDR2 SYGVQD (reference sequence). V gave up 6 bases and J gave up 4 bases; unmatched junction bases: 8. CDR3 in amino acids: CASRADRASYGYTF. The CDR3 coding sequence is TGCGCCAGCAGGGCAGACAGGGCTTCCTATGGCTACACCTTC.

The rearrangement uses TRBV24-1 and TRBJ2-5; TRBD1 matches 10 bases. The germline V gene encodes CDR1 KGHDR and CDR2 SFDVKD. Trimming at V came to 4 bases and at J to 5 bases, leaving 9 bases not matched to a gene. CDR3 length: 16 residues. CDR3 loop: CATSDLPTGGQETQYF. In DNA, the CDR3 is TGTGCCACCAGTGACCTACCGACAGGGGGCCAGGAGACCCAGTACTTC.

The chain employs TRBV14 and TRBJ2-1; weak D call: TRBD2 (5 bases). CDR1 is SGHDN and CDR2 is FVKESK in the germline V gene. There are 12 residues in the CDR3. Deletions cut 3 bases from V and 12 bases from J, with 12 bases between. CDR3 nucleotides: TGTGCCAGCAGCCAGCAAACCGGGATGCAGTTCTTC. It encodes CASSQQTGMQFF.

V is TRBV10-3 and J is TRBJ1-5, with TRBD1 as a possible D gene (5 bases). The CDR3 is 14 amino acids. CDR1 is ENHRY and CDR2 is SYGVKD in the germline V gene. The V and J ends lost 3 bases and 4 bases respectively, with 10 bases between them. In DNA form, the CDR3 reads TGTGCCATCAGTGAAACAGGAATTAATCAGCCCCAGCATTTT. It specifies CAISETGINQPQHF.

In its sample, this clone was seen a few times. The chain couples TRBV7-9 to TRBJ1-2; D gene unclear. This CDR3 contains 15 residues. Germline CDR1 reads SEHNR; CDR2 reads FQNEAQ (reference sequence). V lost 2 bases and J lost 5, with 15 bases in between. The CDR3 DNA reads TGTGCCAGCAGCTTATCTACCGGGAACTTATATGGCTACACCTTC. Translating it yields CASSLSTGNLYGYTF. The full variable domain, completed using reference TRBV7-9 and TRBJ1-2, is DTGVSQNPRHKITKRGQNVTFRCDPISEHNRLYWYRQTLGQGPEFLTYFQNEAQLEKSRLLSDRFSAERPKGSFSTLEIQRTEQGDSAMYLCASSLSTGNLYGYTFGSGTRLTVV.

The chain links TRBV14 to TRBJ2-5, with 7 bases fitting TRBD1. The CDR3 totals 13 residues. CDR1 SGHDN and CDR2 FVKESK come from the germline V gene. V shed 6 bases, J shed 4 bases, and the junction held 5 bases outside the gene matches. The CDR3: CASRRTGIETQYF. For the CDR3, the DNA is TGTGCCAGCAGACGGACAGGAATAGAGACCCAGTACTTC. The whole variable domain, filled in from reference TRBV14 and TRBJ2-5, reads EAGVTQFPSHSVIEKGQTVTLRCDPISGHDNLYWYRRVMGKEIKFLLHFVKESKQDESGMPNNRFLAERTGGTYSTLKVQPAELEDSGVYFCASRRTGIETQYFGPGTRLLVL.

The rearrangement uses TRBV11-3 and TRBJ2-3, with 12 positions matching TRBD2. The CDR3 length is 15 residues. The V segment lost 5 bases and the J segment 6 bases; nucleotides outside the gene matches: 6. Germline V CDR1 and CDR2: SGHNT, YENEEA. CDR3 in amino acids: CASSGGLAGPDTQYF. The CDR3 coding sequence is TGTGCCAGCAGCGGAGGACTAGCGGGACCGGATACGCAGTATTTT.

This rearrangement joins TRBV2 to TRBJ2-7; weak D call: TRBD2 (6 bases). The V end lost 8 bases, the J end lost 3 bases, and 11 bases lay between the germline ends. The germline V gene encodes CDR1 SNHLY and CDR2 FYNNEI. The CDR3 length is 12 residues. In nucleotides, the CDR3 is TGTGCCAGCGGAGGGGCCAACTACGAGCAGTACTTC. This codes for CASGGANYEQYF.

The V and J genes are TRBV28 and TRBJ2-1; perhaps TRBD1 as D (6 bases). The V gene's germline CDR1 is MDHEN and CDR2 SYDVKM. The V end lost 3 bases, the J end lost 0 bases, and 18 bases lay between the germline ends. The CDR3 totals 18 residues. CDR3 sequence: CASSFPPLVTGSYNEQFF. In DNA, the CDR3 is TGTGCCAGCAGTTTCCCCCCTCTGGTGACAGGCTCCTACAATGAGCAGTTCTTC.

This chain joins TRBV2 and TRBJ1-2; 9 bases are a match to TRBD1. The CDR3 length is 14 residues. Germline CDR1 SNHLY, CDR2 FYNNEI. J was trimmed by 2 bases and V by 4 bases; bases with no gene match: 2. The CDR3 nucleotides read TGTGCCAGCAGTGGGGACAGGGTCAACTATGGCTACACCTTC. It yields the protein CASSGDRVNYGYTF.

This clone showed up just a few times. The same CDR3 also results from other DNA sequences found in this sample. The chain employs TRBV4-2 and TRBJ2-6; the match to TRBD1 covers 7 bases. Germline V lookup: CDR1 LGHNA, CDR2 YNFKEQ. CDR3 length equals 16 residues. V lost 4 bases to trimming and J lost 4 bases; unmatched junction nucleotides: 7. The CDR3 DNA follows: TGTGCCAGCAGCCTTTTCACAGGGGCCGGGGCCAACGTCCTGACTTTC. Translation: CASSLFTGAGANVLTF.

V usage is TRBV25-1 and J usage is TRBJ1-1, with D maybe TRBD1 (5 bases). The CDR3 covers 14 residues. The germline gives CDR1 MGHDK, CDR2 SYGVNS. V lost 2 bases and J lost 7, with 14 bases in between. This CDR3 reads CASSELGGRIEAFF. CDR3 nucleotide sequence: TGTGCCAGCAGTGAACTGGGGGGGAGAATTGAAGCTTTCTTT.

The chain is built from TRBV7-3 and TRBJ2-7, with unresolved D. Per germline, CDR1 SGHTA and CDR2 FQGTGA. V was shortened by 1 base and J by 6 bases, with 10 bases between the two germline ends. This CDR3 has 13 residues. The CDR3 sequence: CASSLRMGREQYF. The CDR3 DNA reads TGTGCCAGCAGCTTAAGGATGGGCCGCGAGCAGTACTTC.

The CDR3 sequence is CASSLDGGVAGKRDEQYF. CDR3 in DNA: TGTGCCAGCAGCTTAGATGGGGGGGTAGCGGGAAAAAGAGACGAGCAGTACTTC. The rearrangement joins TRBV7-7 to TRBJ2-7; TRBD2 aligns across 8 bases. The V and J ends lost 1 base and 5 bases, in that order; junction bases with no gene match: 16. Germline lookup yields CDR1 SSHAT and CDR2 FNYEAQ (reference sequence). This CDR3 comprises 18 residues. Drawing the rest from reference TRBV7-7 and TRBJ2-7, the complete variable domain is GAGVSQSPRYKVTKRGQDVTLRCDPISSHATLYWYQQALGQGPEFLTYFNYEAQPDKSGLPSDRFSAERPEGSISTLTIQRTEQRDSAMYRCASSLDGGVAGKRDEQYFGPGTRLTVT.

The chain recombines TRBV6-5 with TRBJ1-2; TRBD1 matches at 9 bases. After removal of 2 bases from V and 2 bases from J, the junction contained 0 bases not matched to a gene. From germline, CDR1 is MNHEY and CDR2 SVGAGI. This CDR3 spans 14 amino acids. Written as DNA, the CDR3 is TGTGCCAGCAGTTACGGACAGGGGAACTATGGCTACACCTTC. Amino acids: CASSYGQGNYGYTF.

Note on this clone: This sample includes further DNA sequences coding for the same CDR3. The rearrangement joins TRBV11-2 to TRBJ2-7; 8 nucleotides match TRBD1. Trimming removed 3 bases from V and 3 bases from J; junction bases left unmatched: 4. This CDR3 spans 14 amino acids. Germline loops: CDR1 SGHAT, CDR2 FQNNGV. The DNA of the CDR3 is TGTGCCAGCAGCTTCAACAGGGGGGACTACGAGCAGTACTTC. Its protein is CASSFNRGDYEQYF.

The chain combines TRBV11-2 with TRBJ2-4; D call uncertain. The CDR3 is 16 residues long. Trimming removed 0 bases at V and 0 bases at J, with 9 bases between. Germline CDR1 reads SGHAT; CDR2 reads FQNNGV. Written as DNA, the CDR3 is TGTGCCAGCAGCTTAGATCCCAGCGTAGCCAAAAACATTCAGTACTTC. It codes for CASSLDPSVAKNIQYF. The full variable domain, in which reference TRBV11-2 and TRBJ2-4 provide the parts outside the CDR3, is EAGVAQSPRYKIIEKRQSVAFWCNPISGHATLYWYQQILGQGPKLLIQFQNNGVVDDSQLPKDRFSAERLKGVDSTLKIQPAKLEDSAVYLCASSLDPSVAKNIQYFGAGTRLSVL.

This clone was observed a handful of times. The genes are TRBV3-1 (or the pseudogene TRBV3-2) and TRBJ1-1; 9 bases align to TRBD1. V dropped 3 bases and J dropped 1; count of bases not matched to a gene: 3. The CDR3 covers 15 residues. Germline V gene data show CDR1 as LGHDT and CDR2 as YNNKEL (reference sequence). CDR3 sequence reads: CASSHPGQGNTEAFF. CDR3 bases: TGTGCCAGCAGCCACCCGGGACAGGGGAACACTGAAGCTTTCTTT.

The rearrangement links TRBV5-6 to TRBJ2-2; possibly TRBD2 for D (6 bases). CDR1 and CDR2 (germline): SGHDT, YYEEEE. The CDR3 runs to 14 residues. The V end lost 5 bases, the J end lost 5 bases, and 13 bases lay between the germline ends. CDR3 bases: TGTGCCAGCAGAGCCGGGACTTGGACCGGGGAGCTGTTTTTT. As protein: CASRAGTWTGELFF. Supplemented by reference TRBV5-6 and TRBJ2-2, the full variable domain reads DAGVTQSPTHLIKTRGQQVTLRCSPKSGHDTVSWYQQALGQGPQFIFQYYEEEERQRGNFPDRFSGHQFPNYSSELNVNALLLGDSALYLCASRAGTWTGELFFGEGSRLTVL.

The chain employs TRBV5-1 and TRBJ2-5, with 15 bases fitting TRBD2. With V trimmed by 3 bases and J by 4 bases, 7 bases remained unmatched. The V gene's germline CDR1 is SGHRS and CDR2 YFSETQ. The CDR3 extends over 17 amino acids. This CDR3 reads CASSSGLAGGRGETQYF. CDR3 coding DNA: TGCGCCAGCAGCTCGGGACTAGCGGGAGGCCGGGGAGAGACCCAGTACTTC.

CDR3 sequence: CASSSGYWTDTQYF. Written as DNA, the CDR3 is TGTGCCAGTAGTTCAGGGTACTGGACAGATACGCAGTATTTT. V gene TRBV19 combines with J gene TRBJ2-3; TRBD1 is a possible D gene (5 bases). Germline-derived CDR1 and CDR2 are LNHDA and SQIVND (reference sequence). The V end lost 5 bases, the J end lost 3 bases, and 12 bases lay between the germline ends. The CDR3 is 14 residues long.

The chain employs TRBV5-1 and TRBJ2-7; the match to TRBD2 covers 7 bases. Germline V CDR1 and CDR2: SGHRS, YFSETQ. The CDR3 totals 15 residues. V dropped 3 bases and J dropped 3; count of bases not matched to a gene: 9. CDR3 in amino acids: CASSSRGGVSYEQYF. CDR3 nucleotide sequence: TGCGCCAGCAGCTCGCGCGGGGGAGTAAGCTACGAGCAGTACTTC.

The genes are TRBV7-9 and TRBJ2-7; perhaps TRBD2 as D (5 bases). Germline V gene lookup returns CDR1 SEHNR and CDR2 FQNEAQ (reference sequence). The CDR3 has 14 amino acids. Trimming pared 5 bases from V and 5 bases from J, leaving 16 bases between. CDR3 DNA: TGTGCCAGCAGCCCGGGATTATATCGGGACGAGCAGTACTTC. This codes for CASSPGLYRDEQYF.